Following are 9 T cell receptor beta chains from one sample sequenced in a study of blood T cell repertoires in COVID-19. The protocol was immunoSEQ multiplex PCR, while the TCRdb copy is restricted to in-frame clones and leaves out a portion. Of about 280,000 clones listed, about 85% are singletons. The sample was PBMCs or T cells enriched from blood (not recorded which). The receptors were gathered from a woman between 45 and 65 years old who had recovered from COVID-19.

The chain has TRBV12-3 or TRBV12-4 and TRBJ1-1; D is possibly TRBD1 (5 bases). This CDR3 is 11 amino acids long. The CDR3 DNA sequence: TGTGCAACAGGAAAGAACACTGAAGCTTTCTTT. Its protein product is CATGKNTEAFF.

This clone has just one count. V is TRBV9 and J is TRBJ1-2; D is perhaps TRBD1 (5 bases). Germline-derived CDR1 and CDR2 are SGDLS and YYNGEE. V lost 3 bases and J lost 7, with 13 bases in between. CDR3 length: 13 amino acids. CDR3 coding DNA: TGTGCCAGCAGCGCTCCGGGACTCAGTGGCTACACCTTC. Translation: CASSAPGLSGYTF. Filled out from reference TRBV9 and TRBJ1-2, the complete variable domain reads DSGVTQTPKHLITATGQRVTLRCSPRSGDLSVYWYQQSLDQGLQFLIQYYNGEERAKGNILERFSAQQFPDLHSELNLSSLELGDSALYFCASSAPGLSGYTFGSGTRLTVV.

The chain combines TRBV2 with TRBJ1-1; TRBD1 aligns across 8 bases. This CDR3 is built from 15 residues. Germline CDR1 SNHLY, CDR2 FYNNEI. V gave up 5 bases and J gave up 1 base; unmatched junction bases: 6. The CDR3 spells CASSSRGLKNTEAFF. The CDR3, as DNA: TGTGCCAGCAGTTCCAGGGGGCTTAAGAACACTGAAGCTTTCTTT.

The chain is built from TRBV7-6 and TRBJ1-4; the D is unclear. CDR1 and CDR2 (germline): SGHVS, FNYEAQ. Trimming shortened V by 4 bases and J by 2 bases, and 8 bases separated the two germline ends. The length of the CDR3 is 14 residues. The CDR3 sequence: CASSSGGTNEKLFF. CDR3 DNA: TGTGCCAGCAGCTCGGGAGGGACTAATGAAAAACTGTTTTTT. The full variable domain, rest sourced from reference TRBV7-6 and TRBJ1-4, is GAGVSQSPRYKVTKRGQDVALRCDPISGHVSLYWYRQALGQGPEFLTYFNYEAQQDKSGLPNDRFSAERPEGSISTLTIQRTEQRDSAMYRCASSSGGTNEKLFFGSGTQLSVL.

V usage is TRBV19 and J usage is TRBJ1-3, with a tentative D call TRBD1 (6 bases). Germline V gene data show CDR1 as LNHDA and CDR2 as SQIVND (reference sequence). Trimming removed 1 base at V and 4 bases at J, with 14 bases between. This CDR3 has 16 residues. CDR3 bases: TGTGCCAGTAGTATAGGGCCCAGGGGATCCGGAAACACCATATATTTT. This encodes CASSIGPRGSGNTIYF.

The rearrangement uses TRBV14 and TRBJ1-3; 9 nucleotides agree with TRBD1. The CDR3 has 15 amino acids. The trim removed 5 bases at V and 1 base at J, leaving 3 bases unmatched. Germline lookup yields CDR1 SGHDN and CDR2 FVKESK. The CDR3 DNA reads TGTGCCAGCAGCTGGGGGACAGGGTCTGGAAACACCATATATTTT. It translates to CASSWGTGSGNTIYF. Complete variable domain (other parts from reference TRBV14 and TRBJ1-3): EAGVTQFPSHSVIEKGQTVTLRCDPISGHDNLYWYRRVMGKEIKFLLHFVKESKQDESGMPNNRFLAERTGGTYSTLKVQPAELEDSGVYFCASSWGTGSGNTIYFGEGSWLTVV.

The CDR3 region is CASRSQGTNEKLFF. CDR3 in DNA: TGTGCCAGTAGATCCCAGGGTACTAATGAAAAACTGTTTTTT. This sequence joins TRBV19 and TRBJ1-4, with D perhaps matching TRBD1 (5 bases). The germline CDR1 and CDR2 sequences are LNHDA and SQIVND (reference sequence). The CDR3 contains 14 residues. The germline V and J ends were trimmed by 6 bases and 2 bases, with 10 bases remaining between them.

V and J are TRBV7-9 and TRBJ1-1; the D gene is possibly TRBD1 (6 bases). The germline V gene has CDR1 SEHNR and CDR2 FQNEAQ (reference sequence). Trimming left V 8 bases short and J 2 bases short, with 15 bases between. The CDR3 loop spans 14 amino acids. CDR3 sequence reads: CASLNVGQNTEAFF. The CDR3 DNA sequence: TGTGCCAGCCTTAATGTGGGACAAAACACTGAAGCTTTCTTT.

The J gene is TRBJ1-1, the V gene TRBV15; a weak D match, TRBD1 (5 bases). V was trimmed by 3 bases and J by 6 bases, leaving 17 bases between them. CDR1 is LNHNV, CDR2 YYDKDF, per germline (reference sequence). The CDR3 covers 15 residues. Written as DNA, the CDR3 is TGTGCCACCAGCAGTCGGGACTCCGGGAGCGCTGAAGCTTTCTTT. This sequence encodes CATSSRDSGSAEAFF.